The 28 T cell receptor beta chains given below trace back to one sample, sequenced in a study of T-cell reconstitution after alpha-beta-depleted transplantation in children. Library preparation (for TCRbeta) was performed with unique molecular identifiers. From the PCR reads, TCRdb called clonotypes with MiXCR, one entry per CDR3 protein. The data hold hundreds of thousands of distinct CDR3 sequences, with approximately 13% observed a single time. The specimen comprised PBMCs, mostly from graft donor cells, sampled 360 days after TCRalphabeta/CD19-depleted stem cell transplant. The receptors originated from a male patient younger than 18 who had a stem cell transplant for acute myeloid leukemia, so the T cells may come from the graft donor.

This clonotype has at least ten counts. J is TRBJ1-1 and V is TRBV9; maybe TRBD1 (5 bases). Germline CDR1 SGDLS, CDR2 YYNGEE. CDR3 length: 12 residues. The ends were cut back, 3 bases at V and 3 bases at J, with 6 bases in the middle. The CDR3 sequence: CASSGRDTEAFF. The CDR3, as DNA: TGTGCCAGCAGCGGCAGGGACACTGAAGCTTTCTTT.

This clonotype occurred a few times. The rearrangement links TRBV6-1 to TRBJ2-1; 14 nucleotides match TRBD2. There are 19 residues in the CDR3. Per germline, CDR1 MNHNS and CDR2 SASEGT. V shed 6 bases, J shed 5 bases, and the junction held 15 bases outside the gene matches. Here the CDR3 DNA reads TGTGCCAGCAGCCTAAACCGACTAGCGGGAGGGCCTAGAGACAATGAGCAGTTCTTC. Translating gives CASSLNRLAGGPRDNEQFF.

The chain recombines TRBV29-1 with TRBJ1-1; perhaps TRBD1 as D (6 bases). The CDR3 runs 14 residues. Germline-derived CDR1 and CDR2 are SQVTM and ANQGSEA. The V and J ends lost 4 bases and 4 bases respectively, with 16 bases between them. Here the CDR3 DNA reads TGCAGCGTTGGGTTGGGGGCGCGGGGCACTGAAGCTTTCTTT. Translation gives CSVGLGARGTEAFF.

This clonotype was seen repeatedly, ten times or more. The rearrangement uses TRBV7-3 and TRBJ2-3, with TRBD2 matching 16 bases. CDR3 size: 18 residues. V lost 0 bases and J lost 4; bases outside the gene matches: 4. Germline V lookup: CDR1 SGHTA, CDR2 FQGTGA. CDR3 DNA sequence: TGTGCCAGCAGCTTAACCCCGGGACTAGCGGGAGGGCCAGATACGCAGTATTTT. Translating it yields CASSLTPGLAGGPDTQYF.

This clonotype was observed many times. This sequence joins TRBV6-1 and TRBJ2-7, with a weak D call TRBD1 (7 bases). Germline CDR1 MNHNS, CDR2 SASEGT. V lost 4 bases to trimming and J lost 3 bases, with 28 bases between them. CDR3 length: 19 residues. CDR3: CASSGLGGGGYRTHYEQYF. The CDR3 region has the DNA TGTGCCAGCAGTGGTCTAGGAGGGGGCGGTTACCGAACTCACTACGAGCAGTACTTC.

This clonotype was counted many times. The chain couples TRBV29-1 to TRBJ2-1; D gene uncertain. In germline, CDR1 is SQVTM, CDR2 ANQGSEA. V was shortened by 3 bases and J by 4 bases, with 10 bases between the two germline ends. This CDR3 spans 13 amino acids. The CDR3 protein is CSVDLGWYNEQFF. CDR3 bases: TGCAGCGTTGATCTAGGGTGGTACAATGAGCAGTTCTTC.

This chain links TRBV7-3 with TRBJ1-1, with D hard to call. V dropped 2 bases and J dropped 2 bases, with 12 bases sitting between them. Per the germline V gene, CDR1 is SGHTA and CDR2 is FQGTGA. This CDR3 region has 15 residues. The CDR3 nucleotides read TGTGCCAGCAGCTTAGTCCCGGACTTAAACACTGAAGCTTTCTTT. Its protein product is CASSLVPDLNTEAFF.

This chain links TRBV28 with TRBJ2-3; TRBD2 matches 11 bases. Trimming at V came to 6 bases and at J to 5 bases, leaving 7 bases not matched to a gene. The CDR3 length is 15 residues. The germline CDR1 and CDR2 sequences are MDHEN and SYDVKM. CDR3 protein: CASSYSGREVDTQYF. The CDR3, as DNA: TGTGCCAGCAGCTATAGCGGGAGGGAGGTAGATACGCAGTATTTT. Together with reference TRBV28 and TRBJ2-3, the CDR3 gives the full variable domain: DVKVTQSSRYLVKRTGEKVFLECVQDMDHENMFWYRQDPGLGLRLIYFSYDVKMKEKGDIPEGYSVSREKKERFSLILESASTNQTSMYLCASSYSGREVDTQYFGPGTRLTVL.

The sample holds many counts of this clonotype. The gene calls are TRBV6-2 or TRBV6-3 and TRBJ1-2, with unresolved D. The V end lost 6 bases, the J end lost 8 bases, and 7 bases lay between the germline ends. Germline V gene sequence: CDR1 MNHEY, CDR2 SVGEGT. The length of the CDR3 is 10 residues. The CDR3 region is CASSKPGYTF. In DNA, the CDR3 is TGTGCCAGCAGCAAACCCGGCTACACCTTC.

This clonotype has a handful of counts. The chain links TRBV14 to TRBJ2-7; TRBD1 is a possible D gene (6 bases). Germline loops: CDR1 SGHDN, CDR2 FVKESK. This CDR3 has 15 residues. V lost 0 bases and J 6 bases, leaving 15 bases between the germline ends. The CDR3 nucleotides read TGTGCCAGCAGCCAAGAAGTATTACCAGGGGTCGAGCAGTACTTC. The encoded protein is CASSQEVLPGVEQYF.

The chain combines TRBV10-3 with TRBJ1-1, with TRBD1 matching 9 bases. Germline CDR1 ENHRY, CDR2 SYGVKD. Trimming cost V 6 bases and J 0 bases; bases outside gene matches: 5. The CDR3 is made up of 15 amino acids. This CDR3 reads CAIRQGAIMNTEAFF. The CDR3 coding sequence is TGTGCCATCAGACAGGGGGCAATCATGAACACTGAAGCTTTCTTT.

The chain joins TRBV4-3 to TRBJ2-7; 7 nucleotides align to TRBD1. The CDR3 is made up of 15 amino acids. The J segment lost 1 base and the V segment lost 0 bases, leaving 3 bases of the junction unmatched. Germline loops: CDR1 LGHNA, CDR2 YSLEER. Here the CDR3 reads CASSQDGTDSYEQYF. The CDR3 bases are TGCGCCAGCAGCCAAGATGGGACAGATTCCTACGAGCAGTACTTC.

This clonotype was counted only a few times. Germline and junction disagree at one end, which may indicate a read error. V gene TRBV7-6 combines with J gene TRBJ2-7; TRBD1 is a possible D gene (6 bases). The CDR3 runs 18 residues. Germline V gene lookup returns CDR1 SGHVS and CDR2 FNYEAQ. The CDR3 spells CASGLVLTGPSISYEQYF. The DNA of the CDR3 is TGTGCCAGCGGCTTAGTTTTGACAGGCCCTTCGATCTCCTACGAGCAGTACTTC. The whole variable domain, remainder taken from reference TRBV7-6 and TRBJ2-7, is GAGVSQSPRYKVTKRGQDVALRCDPISGHVSLYWYRQALGQGPEFLTYFNYEAQQDKSGLPNDRFSAERPEGSISTLTIQRTEQRDSAMYRCASGLVLTGPSISYEQYFGPGTRLTVT.

This clonotype was observed many times. The chain links TRBV10-3 to TRBJ2-5; D not certain. CDR1 is ENHRY and CDR2 is SYGVKD in the germline V gene. Between the trimmed V and J ends, which lost 1 base and 5 bases, there was a span of 11 bases. The CDR3 runs 14 residues. The CDR3, as DNA: TGTGCCATCAGTGAGTACACGGAGTGGGAGACCCAGTACTTC. Residues: CAISEYTEWETQYF.

This rearrangement joins TRBV14 to TRBJ2-1; D call uncertain. Germline V gene data show CDR1 as SGHDN and CDR2 as FVKESK. The V end lost 0 bases, the J end lost 2 bases, and 11 bases lay between the germline ends. The CDR3 spans 16 residues. CDR3 in DNA: TGTGCCAGCAGCCAAGATCTGGCGCCGGCCTACAATGAGCAGTTCTTC. Its protein product is CASSQDLAPAYNEQFF.

The rearrangement uses TRBV7-3 and TRBJ1-1; D is perhaps TRBD1 (6 bases). V was shortened by 2 bases and J by 6 bases, with 10 bases between the two germline ends. The CDR3 consists of 13 residues. The V gene's germline CDR1 is SGHTA and CDR2 FQGTGA. CDR3 amino acids: CASSLQGLSEAFF. The DNA for the CDR3 is TGTGCCAGCAGCTTACAGGGGTTATCTGAAGCTTTCTTT.

The chain employs TRBV20-1 and TRBJ2-3, with 13 bases fitting TRBD2. Germline V gene data show CDR1 as DFQATT and CDR2 as SNEGSKA (reference sequence). V lost 1 base and J lost 5; bases outside the gene matches: 18. The CDR3 covers 20 residues. The CDR3 reads CSARGPQNRGLAGVGDTQYF. The CDR3 coding sequence is TGCAGTGCTAGAGGTCCCCAAAACCGCGGACTAGCGGGAGTGGGAGATACGCAGTATTTT.

The table lists this clonotype with a few counts. The CDR3, as DNA: TGTGCCAGCCGACCGGGACCAATTCAAGAGACCCAGTACTTC. Translating it yields CASRPGPIQETQYF. V usage is TRBV6-2 or TRBV6-3 and J usage is TRBJ2-5; D possibly uses TRBD1 or TRBD2 (5 bases each). CDR3 length: 14 residues. CDR1 MNHEY and CDR2 SVGEGT come from the germline V gene. V was trimmed by 8 bases and J by 2 bases, leaving 15 bases between them.

The chain is built from TRBV29-1 and TRBJ2-7; 8 positions match TRBD2. Trimming took 4 bases from V and 3 from J; bases not matched to a gene: 5. The CDR3 loop spans 13 amino acids. Germline V gene data show CDR1 as SQVTM and CDR2 as ANQGSEA. Here the CDR3 DNA reads TGCAGCGTTGCCACCGGGACTAGCTACGAGCAGTACTTC. This encodes CSVATGTSYEQYF.

The chain links TRBV30 to TRBJ2-3; D not resolved. CDR1 is GTSNPN and CDR2 is SVGIG in the germline V gene (reference sequence). Trimming left V 5 bases short and J 2 bases short, with 2 bases between. The CDR3 totals 10 residues. CDR3 loop: CAWVTDTQYF. The CDR3 DNA reads TGTGCCTGGGTCACAGATACGCAGTATTTT.

The chain employs TRBV5-1 and TRBJ2-5; the D is unclear. The V and J ends lost 4 bases and 2 bases respectively, with 18 bases between them. Germline V gives CDR1 SGHRS, CDR2 YFSETQ. This CDR3 is built from 16 residues. The CDR3 DNA reads as TGCGCCAGCAGCGAGAATAGGGTAGGGAAGCAAGAGACCCAGTACTTC. Its translation: CASSENRVGKQETQYF.

The chain joins TRBV7-6 to TRBJ2-5, with 10 positions matching TRBD2. The CDR3 is 16 amino acids. The germline gives CDR1 SGHVS, CDR2 FNYEAQ. V lost 1 base and J lost 0; bases outside the gene matches: 2. The CDR3 coding sequence is TGTGCCAGCAGCTTAGATCTAGCGGGAGACCAAGAGACCCAGTACTTC. This translates into CASSLDLAGDQETQYF. The variable domain in full, with the rest retrieved from reference TRBV7-6 and TRBJ2-5, is GAGVSQSPRYKVTKRGQDVALRCDPISGHVSLYWYRQALGQGPEFLTYFNYEAQQDKSGLPNDRFSAERPEGSISTLTIQRTEQRDSAMYRCASSLDLAGDQETQYFGPGTRLLVL.

The chain has TRBV20-1 and TRBJ1-1; D gene unclear. This CDR3 contains 13 residues. The germline V gene has CDR1 DFQATT and CDR2 SNEGSKA (reference sequence). V lost 1 base, J lost 4 bases, and 10 bases lay in between. CDR3 bases: TGCAGTGCTAGAGGCCCAATCCCCACTGAAGCTTTCTTT. It is translated as CSARGPIPTEAFF.

This clonotype was counted between two and nine times. V is TRBV30 and J is TRBJ2-1, with a weak D call TRBD2 (6 bases). The CDR3 contains 17 residues. From germline, CDR1 is GTSNPN and CDR2 SVGIG (reference sequence). With 3 bases removed from V and 6 bases from J, the gap between germline ends came to 24 bases. CDR3 sequence reads: CAWSHSPGLPILNEQFF. In DNA, the CDR3 is TGTGCCTGGAGCCACTCACCGGGACTCCCAATCCTCAATGAGCAGTTCTTC.

The J gene is TRBJ1-1, the V gene TRBV12-3 or TRBV12-4, with D uncertain. The CDR3 is 14 residues long. The V end was cut by 7 bases, the J end by 1 base, with 13 bases between. CDR3 protein: CASILYAENTEAFF. CDR3 DNA sequence: TGTGCCAGCATCCTTTACGCGGAGAACACTGAAGCTTTCTTT.

The chain recombines TRBV5-5 with TRBJ1-1; D is undetermined. CDR3 size: 13 residues. Trimming took 4 bases from V and 5 from J, leaving 12 bases between them. The germline CDR1 and CDR2 sequences are SGHKS and YYEKEE (reference sequence). The CDR3 DNA reads TGTGCCAGCAGCGATTCAGTGGAAACTGAAGCTTTCTTT. This gives the protein CASSDSVETEAFF.

The chain couples TRBV25-1 to TRBJ2-3; the D is unclear. Trimming shortened V by 1 base and J by 3 bases, and 5 bases separated the two germline ends. The germline V gene encodes CDR1 MGHDK and CDR2 SYGVNS. The CDR3 sequence is 13 residues long. The CDR3 nucleotides are TGTGCCAGCAGTGAATTCAGTACAGATACGCAGTATTTT. This translates into CASSEFSTDTQYF.

V usage is TRBV27 and J usage is TRBJ2-2; maybe TRBD2 (6 bases). V lost 1 base and J 3 bases, leaving 15 bases between the germline ends. The CDR3 consists of 17 residues. Germline CDR1 MNHEY, CDR2 SMNVEV (reference sequence). This CDR3 reads CASSLWRDSYYTGELFF. DNA of the CDR3: TGTGCCAGCAGTTTATGGAGGGATTCGTATTACACCGGGGAGCTGTTTTTT.